These T cell receptor beta chains were read from a single sample in a study of blood T cell repertoires in COVID-19. Profiling relied on immunoSEQ multiplex PCR, and the TCRdb table lists in-frame clones only, not all of them. The repertoire holds hundreds of thousands of clones, roughly 86% seen once, with almost 9.5% in the top ten. The sequencing input was peripheral blood. These receptors came from a man younger than 30 with active or convalescent COVID-19. Each CDR3 is given with its conserved first and last residue. A D gene is named only where the DNA matches it firmly. Only some rows state a clone size, as once, few, many or a class for expanded clones.

j_call,d_call,v_call,cdr3_length,clone_size,cdr3_nt,cdr3_aa
TRBJ1-6,TRBD1,TRBV7-2,17,-,TGTGCCAGCAGCTTAGCCCAAGCAGGGGGCCAGAATTCACCCCTCCACTTT,CASSLAQAGGQNSPLHF
TRBJ1-1,-,TRBV21-1,11,-,TGTGCCAGCAAGACGACAGTCGAAGCTTTCTTT,CASKTTVEAFF
TRBJ1-2,-,TRBV29-1,13,-,TGCAGCGTTGAAGGAGGAGCTAACTATGGCTACACCTTC,CSVEGGANYGYTF
TRBJ2-7,TRBD2,TRBV6-5,15,-,TGTGCCAGCAGTTACGGCGTCGGGGGGTCCTACGAGCAGTACTTC,CASSYGVGGSYEQYF
TRBJ1-1,-,TRBV2,15,-,TGTGCCAGCAGTGATGAGTTCCCGATGTACACTGAAGCTTTCTTT,CASSDEFPMYTEAFF
TRBJ1-3,TRBD1,TRBV7-2,15,-,TGTGCCAGCAGCACGGACAGGGGGACGGGAAACACCATATATTTT,CASSTDRGTGNTIYF
TRBJ1-1,TRBD1,TRBV9,13,-,TGTGCCAGCAGTAGACAGGGTCGGACTGAAGCTTTCTTT,CASSRQGRTEAFF
TRBJ2-7,-,TRBV12-3/TRBV12-4,13,-,TGTGCCAGCACCGCGGACACATCCTACGAGCAGTACTTC,CASTADTSYEQYF
TRBJ1-2,TRBD1,TRBV7-9,15,-,TGTGCCAGCAGCCGGAAGGGGGCTGGAAACTATGGCTACACCTTC,CASSRKGAGNYGYTF
TRBJ1-2,-,TRBV6-5,15,-,TGTGCCAGCAGTTTCACTCAGGGAAACGTCTATGGCTACACCTTC,CASSFTQGNVYGYTF
TRBJ1-6,TRBD1,TRBV12-5,13,-,TGTGCTAGTGTAGGACAGGCTAATTCACCCCTCCACTTT,CASVGQANSPLHF
TRBJ1-2,-,TRBV7-9,10,-,TGTGCCAGCAGCCACAGGGGCTACACCTTC,CASSHRGYTF
TRBJ1-2,-,TRBV10-3,12,-,TGTGCCCTATGGGGGGGGTTCGATGGCTACACCTTC,CALWGGFDGYTF
TRBJ1-5,-,TRBV9,14,-,TGTGCCAGCAGCAGCAGGGGAGTCAATCAGCCCCAGCATTTT,CASSSRGVNQPQHF
TRBJ1-1,-,TRBV5-1,14,few,TGCGCCAGCAGCTCGACCGGGGAGAACACTGAAGCTTTCTTT,CASSSTGENTEAFF
TRBJ1-6,TRBD1,TRBV6-5,14,once,TGTGCCAGCGGCGACAGGGGGAGGGCTTCACCCCTCCACTTT,CASGDRGRASPLHF
TRBJ1-2,-,TRBV20-1,11,few,TGCAGTGCTAGTGTCCAGGGGGGCTACACCTTC,CSASVQGGYTF
TRBJ1-4,-,TRBV19,16,-,TGTGCCAGTAGCGTCTGGAGAACAGGGTGGGTCGCAAAACTGTTTTTT,CASSVWRTGWVAKLFF
TRBJ1-1,-,TRBV7-2,14,-,TGTGCCAGCAGCTTATTCTCAGAGAACACTGAAGCTTTCTTT,CASSLFSENTEAFF
TRBJ1-1,TRBD1,TRBV6-5,14,-,TGTGCCAGCAGCGACAGGGGAGGGTTAAGTGAAGCTTTCTTT,CASSDRGGLSEAFF
TRBJ2-2,TRBD2,TRBV3-1/TRBV3-2,15,-,TGTGCCAGCAGCCCCGGGGCGGGGGACACCGGGGAGCTGTTTTTT,CASSPGAGDTGELFF
TRBJ1-2,TRBD1,TRBV6-5,12,-,TGTGCCAGCGAAAGACAGGGGTATGGCTACACCTTC,CASERQGYGYTF
TRBJ2-7,TRBD2,TRBV10-3,14,once,TGTGCCATCAGCGCTAGCGGGGGGGCCTACGAGCAGTACTTC,CAISASGGAYEQYF
TRBJ2-2,-,TRBV12-3/TRBV12-4,12,-,TGTGCCAGCAGTCCCCGTGCCGGGGAGCTGTTTTTT,CASSPRAGELFF
TRBJ2-5,-,TRBV18,11,once,TGTGCCAGCTCACGAGAAGAGACCCAGTACTTC,CASSREETQYF
TRBJ1-2,TRBD1,TRBV5-4,15,-,TGTGCCAGCAGCTTGGAAGGGACAGGGGTCTATGGCTACACCTTC,CASSLEGTGVYGYTF